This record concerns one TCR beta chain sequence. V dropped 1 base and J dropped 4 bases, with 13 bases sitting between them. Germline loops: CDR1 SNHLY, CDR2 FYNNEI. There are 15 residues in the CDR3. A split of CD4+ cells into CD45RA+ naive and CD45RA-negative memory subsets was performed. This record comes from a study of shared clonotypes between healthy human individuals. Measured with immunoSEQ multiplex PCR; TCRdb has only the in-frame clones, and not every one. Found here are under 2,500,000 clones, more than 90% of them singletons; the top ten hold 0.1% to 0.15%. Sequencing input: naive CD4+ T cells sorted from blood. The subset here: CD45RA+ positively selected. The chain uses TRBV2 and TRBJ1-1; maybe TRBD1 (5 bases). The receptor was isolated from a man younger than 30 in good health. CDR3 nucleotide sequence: TGTGCCAGCAGTGAAGAAATGGTGGGGGGCACTGAAGCTTTCTTT. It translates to CASSEEMVGGTEAFF.